The rows below give T cell receptor beta chains drawn from one sample of a study of blood T cell repertoires in COVID-19. Measured with immunoSEQ multiplex PCR; TCRdb has only the in-frame clones, and not every one. Among about 62,000 clones listed, approximately 92% were seen once. Sequencing was done on a sample of peripheral blood. The receptors stem from a human donor in a cohort sampled during active COVID-19. Both conserved end residues are part of each CDR3. D genes are given only for firm matches. Size is omitted from some rows. Given values are once, few, many or a class for expanded clones.

>14|TRBJ2-7|.|TRBV24-1|.
CATSSNAVSSEQYF
TGTGCCACCAGTTCTAACGCGGTAAGTTCCGAGCAGTACTTC
>14|TRBJ1-2|TRBD1|TRBV2|.
CASSEQTGDYGYTF
TGTGCCAGCAGTGAACAGACAGGGGACTATGGCTACACCTTC
>14|TRBJ2-1|.|TRBV3-1/TRBV3-2|.
CASSQETRYNEQFF
TGTGCCAGCAGCCAAGAAACTAGGTACAATGAGCAGTTCTTC
>16|TRBJ2-5|TRBD1|TRBV9|.
CASSSPRTGPGETQYF
TGTGCCAGCAGCTCCCCAAGGACAGGGCCGGGCGAGACCCAGTACTTC
>14|TRBJ2-7|.|TRBV18|.
CASSPERGMYEQYF
TGTGCCAGCTCACCAGAGAGGGGGATGTACGAGCAGTACTTC
>15|TRBJ1-1|.|TRBV15|.
CATSRDRVRDTEAFF
TGTGCCACCAGCAGAGACAGGGTCCGGGACACTGAAGCTTTCTTT
>17|TRBJ1-3|.|TRBV7-8|.
CASSAPWGGASGNTIYF
TGTGCCAGCAGCGCCCCCTGGGGCGGTGCATCGGGAAACACCATATATTTT
>14|TRBJ2-1|TRBD1|TRBV7-2|.
CASSERDRVNEQFF
TGTGCCAGCAGCGAAAGGGACAGGGTGAATGAGCAGTTCTTC
>14|TRBJ2-7|.|TRBV28|once
CASSLKPQGYEQYF
TGTGCCAGCAGTTTAAAACCTCAGGGCTACGAGCAGTACTTC
>14|TRBJ1-1|.|TRBV15|.
CATRGGSGNTEAFF
TGTGCCACGCGAGGAGGGTCGGGGAACACTGAAGCTTTCTTT
>15|TRBJ2-2|.|TRBV2|.
CASKGGFTNTGELFF
TGTGCCAGCAAAGGAGGGTTTACGAACACCGGGGAGCTGTTTTTT
>15|TRBJ2-5|TRBD2|TRBV6-5|.
CASSPGLAAPETQYF
TGTGCCAGCAGTCCGGGACTAGCGGCCCCAGAGACCCAGTACTTC
>14|TRBJ2-1|.|TRBV19|.
CASSTGTLYNEQFF
TGTGCCAGTAGTACGGGGACACTCTACAATGAGCAGTTCTTC
>14|TRBJ1-5|.|TRBV4-1|.
CASSQGAGNQPQHF
TGCGCCAGCAGCCAAGGCGCGGGCAATCAGCCCCAGCATTTT
>13|TRBJ2-1|.|TRBV4-1|.
CASSQEGGNEQFF
TGCGCCAGCAGCCAAGAGGGCGGGAATGAGCAGTTCTTC
>12|TRBJ2-7|.|TRBV15|.
CATSRDLDEQYF
TGTGCCACCAGCAGAGATCTAGACGAGCAGTACTTC
>14|TRBJ2-7|.|TRBV24-1|.
CATPRRDSRYEQYF
TGTGCCACCCCCCGGCGTGACAGCCGCTACGAGCAGTACTTC
>16|TRBJ2-1|TRBD2|TRBV9|.
CASSPSTSGGPNEQFF
TGTGCCAGCAGCCCTTCGACTAGCGGGGGGCCCAATGAGCAGTTCTTC
>14|TRBJ1-5|.|TRBV28|once
CASSLGGGNQPQHF
TGTGCCAGCAGTTTGGGAGGGGGCAATCAGCCCCAGCATTTT
>13|TRBJ1-2|TRBD1|TRBV29-1|.
CSVGTGLEGGYTF
TGCAGCGTGGGGACAGGGCTGGAGGGCGGCTACACCTTC
>17|TRBJ2-2|TRBD2|TRBV15|.
CATSRDPQRGPTGELFF
TGTGCCACCAGCAGAGATCCCCAGCGGGGGCCCACCGGGGAGCTGTTTTTT
>13|TRBJ2-6|.|TRBV4-3|.
CASSQPRSNVLTF
TGCGCCAGCAGCCAGCCGCGGTCCAACGTCCTGACTTTC
>15|TRBJ1-5|TRBD1|TRBV24-1|.
CATSGWDRENQPQHF
TGTGCCACCAGTGGCTGGGACAGAGAGAATCAGCCCCAGCATTTT
>13|TRBJ2-3|.|TRBV18|.
CASSTAGSDTQYF
TGTGCCAGCTCAACAGCCGGCTCAGATACGCAGTATTTT
>12|TRBJ1-1|.|TRBV20-1|.
CSASMPQGKAFF
TGCAGTGCTAGTATGCCGCAGGGGAAAGCTTTCTTT
>14|TRBJ2-3|TRBD2|TRBV30|.
CAWRTSGSTDTQYF
TGTGCCTGGAGGACTAGCGGGAGTACAGATACGCAGTATTTT
>14|TRBJ2-3|TRBD1|TRBV12-5|.
CATLPGQVSHTQYF
TGTGCTACACTCCCGGGACAGGTATCCCATACGCAGTATTTT
>13|TRBJ1-1|.|TRBV30|.
CAWSERLNTEAFF
TGTGCCTGGAGTGAACGGTTAAACACTGAAGCTTTCTTT
>15|TRBJ2-7|.|TRBV6-5|.
CASSYDLVRISEQYF
TGTGCCAGCAGTTACGACCTGGTCAGGATCTCCGAGCAGTACTTC
>17|TRBJ1-2|.|TRBV9|.
CASSVSTRERSGYGYTF
TGTGCCAGCAGCGTTTCGACCCGGGAGAGGTCGGGATATGGCTACACCTTC
>15|TRBJ2-2|.|TRBV4-2|.
CASSQTGSHTGELFF
TGTGCCAGCAGCCAAACAGGGAGCCACACCGGGGAGCTGTTTTTT
>15|TRBJ2-7|TRBD2|TRBV7-3|.
CASSTSGTSGHEQYF
TGTGCCAGCAGCACCTCCGGGACTAGCGGCCACGAGCAGTACTTC
>14|TRBJ2-7|.|TRBV28|once
CATSAYRASYEQYF
TGTGCCACCTCAGCCTACAGGGCTAGTTACGAGCAGTACTTC